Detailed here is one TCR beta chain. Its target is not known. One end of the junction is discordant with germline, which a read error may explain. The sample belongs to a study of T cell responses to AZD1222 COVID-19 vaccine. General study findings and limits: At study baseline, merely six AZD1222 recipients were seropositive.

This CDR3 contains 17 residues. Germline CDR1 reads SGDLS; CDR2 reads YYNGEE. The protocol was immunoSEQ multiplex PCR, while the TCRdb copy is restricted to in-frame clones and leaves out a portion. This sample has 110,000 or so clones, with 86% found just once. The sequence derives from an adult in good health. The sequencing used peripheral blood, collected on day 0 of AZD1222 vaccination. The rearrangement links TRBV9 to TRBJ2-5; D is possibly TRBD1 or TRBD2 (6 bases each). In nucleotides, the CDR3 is TGTGCCCGCAGCGTAGATGGGGGGCCCCCCCCAAAAGAGACCCAGTACTTC. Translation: CARSVDGGPPPKETQYF.